Listed below are T cell receptor beta chains from one sample, sequenced in a study of blood T cell repertoires in COVID-19. Sequenced by immunoSEQ multiplex PCR; TCRdb stores in-frame clones only, minus some. The table lists some 200,000 clones, more than 70% of them singletons. The sample comprised peripheral blood. These receptors originate from a man aged 50 to 59 with COVID-19, enrolled during active disease. CDR3s include the opening cysteine and the closing phenylalanine or tryptophan. A D gene is named only where the DNA matches it firmly. The size field is filled for only some rows; it gives once, few, many or a size class.

NA,TRBJ2-7,NA,TRBV11-2,TGTGCCAGCAGCCGCTACTCCTACGAGCAGTACTTC,CASSRYSYEQYF
NA,TRBJ1-2,once,TRBV6-1,TGTGCCAGCAGTGAAGAGACGGTCAGGGGCTACACCTTC,CASSEETVRGYTF
TRBD1,TRBJ2-5,few,TRBV15,TGTGCCACCAGCATACCGGGACAGGAAGAGACCCAGTACTTC,CATSIPGQEETQYF
NA,TRBJ2-7,NA,TRBV4-1,TGCGCCAGCAGCCACCCATACCAGAGGGACTCCTACGAGCAGTACTTC,CASSHPYQRDSYEQYF
NA,TRBJ1-1,once,TRBV21-1,TGTGCCAGCAGCAAAGTAGGGGGAAAGAACACTGAAGCTTTCTTT,CASSKVGGKNTEAFF
NA,TRBJ2-5,NA,TRBV2,TGTGCCAGCAACAGGCATCAAGAGACCCAGTACTTC,CASNRHQETQYF
NA,TRBJ2-2,once,TRBV28,TGTGCCAGCAGTCCGAGGGCGGCCGGGGAGCTGTTTTTT,CASSPRAAGELFF
TRBD1,TRBJ1-2,NA,TRBV16,TGTGCCAGCAGCCACTCAGACAGGGTCGGGTATGGCTACACCTTC,CASSHSDRVGYGYTF
NA,TRBJ2-7,once,TRBV3-1/TRBV3-2,TGTGCCAGCAGCAAACAGGACGGCTACGAGCAGTACTTC,CASSKQDGYEQYF
TRBD2,TRBJ2-2,NA,TRBV10-3,TGTGCCATCGGACGGGAGGCCGGGGAGCTGTTTTTT,CAIGREAGELFF
NA,TRBJ2-7,once,TRBV14,TGTGCCAGCAGCCAAGATCAAGGGGTTCTTAGCAAGCAGTACTTC,CASSQDQGVLSKQYF
NA,TRBJ1-5,few,TRBV6-1,TGTGCCAGCAGTGAATGGAGTCATAGCAATCAGCCCCAGCATTTT,CASSEWSHSNQPQHF
TRBD2,TRBJ2-1,NA,TRBV11-2,TGTGCCAGCAGCCTCCGACTAGCGGGGGACTCCTACAATGAGCAGTTCTTC,CASSLRLAGDSYNEQFF
NA,TRBJ2-3,NA,TRBV30,TGTGCCTGGTCTAGGCAGGGGAGCCCAGATACGCAGTATTTT,CAWSRQGSPDTQYF
TRBD1,TRBJ2-5,NA,TRBV27,TGTGCCAGCAGCCCAGGGACAGGACCATGGGAGACCCAGTACTTC,CASSPGTGPWETQYF
NA,TRBJ2-7,NA,TRBV29-1,TGCAGCGTTCGTGGGGCGTCCTTCTACGAGCAGTACTTC,CSVRGASFYEQYF
NA,TRBJ2-2,NA,TRBV7-3,TGTGCCAGCAGCTTGCTGGCGGGAAGGGCTCCGGGGGAGCTGTTTTTT,CASSLLAGRAPGELFF
TRBD2,TRBJ2-1,NA,TRBV24-1,TGTGCCACCAGTGACCCCGGGACTAGCGGAGACAATGAGCAGTTCTTC,CATSDPGTSGDNEQFF
TRBD2,TRBJ2-1,NA,TRBV19,TGTGCCAGCACTCTAGCGGGGGGTCATTACAATGAGCAGTTCTTC,CASTLAGGHYNEQFF
TRBD2,TRBJ2-3,NA,TRBV7-9,TGTGCCAGCAGCTTTGGACTAGCGGGGGCGGGCACAGATACGCAGTATTTT,CASSFGLAGAGTDTQYF
TRBD2,TRBJ2-7,NA,TRBV13,TGTGCCAGCAGCGGGACTAGCTACGAGCAGTACTTC,CASSGTSYEQYF
TRBD1,TRBJ2-7,once,TRBV5-1,TGCGCCAGCAGCTTGGCGGCTCAGGGGGCTTTCGAGCAGTACTTC,CASSLAAQGAFEQYF
TRBD1,TRBJ2-2,NA,TRBV7-6,TGTGCCAGCAGGGCTGGACAGGGGGCCCCCGGGGAGCTGTTTTTT,CASRAGQGAPGELFF
NA,TRBJ1-2,NA,TRBV6-4,TGTGCCAGCAGTGTTGACTCCGGGACAAACTATGGCTACACCTTC,CASSVDSGTNYGYTF
TRBD2,TRBJ2-7,NA,TRBV7-8,TGTGCCAGCAGCTCATCTTTCAGTCGGGGGAGGGTCGTTAGCGACGAGCAGTACTTC,CASSSSFSRGRVVSDEQYF
TRBD2,TRBJ2-7,once,TRBV29-1,TGCAGCGTTGGCGGACTAGCGGGAGTTACCTACGAGCAGTACTTC,CSVGGLAGVTYEQYF
NA,TRBJ1-1,NA,TRBV18,TGTGCCAGCTCACTCCGAACAGAGAACACTGAAGCTTTCTTT,CASSLRTENTEAFF
TRBD1,TRBJ2-2,NA,TRBV27,TGTGCCAGCAGTCCCGCGACAGGGGGCACCGGGGAGCTGTTTTTT,CASSPATGGTGELFF
NA,TRBJ1-3,NA,TRBV4-1,TGCGCCAGCAGCCAAGCGTCACGGGTCGCTGGAAACACCATATATTTT,CASSQASRVAGNTIYF
NA,TRBJ2-7,NA,TRBV20-1,TGCAGTGCTAGAAAGGGGGACGAGCAGTACTTC,CSARKGDEQYF
TRBD2,TRBJ2-3,NA,TRBV5-6,TGTGCCAGCAGCAAGCGGGGGGTCAAAGATACGCAGTATTTT,CASSKRGVKDTQYF
TRBD1,TRBJ1-3,NA,TRBV7-9,TGTGCCAGCAGCCCCCAGGGGGTCTCTGGAAACACCATATATTTT,CASSPQGVSGNTIYF
TRBD1,TRBJ2-3,NA,TRBV6-6,TGTGCCAGCAGTTCAACGGGACAGACCACAGATACGCAGTATTTT,CASSSTGQTTDTQYF
TRBD1,TRBJ1-2,NA,TRBV2,TGTGCCAGCAGTGAGCAGGGGGCTAACTATGGCTACACCTTC,CASSEQGANYGYTF
NA,TRBJ2-5,once,TRBV5-4,TGTGCCAGCAGCTTGTCTCCTGAGGGCCAGTACTTC,CASSLSPEGQYF
NA,TRBJ1-6,NA,TRBV4-1,TGCGCCAGCAGCCTTTCCGCAGGGATCCGAAGCTCCTATAATTCACCCCTCCACTTT,CASSLSAGIRSSYNSPLHF
TRBD2,TRBJ2-5,NA,TRBV7-9,TGTGCCAGCAGCTTAGAGACTAGCGGGAGGCGGTCACAAGAGACCCAGTACTTC,CASSLETSGRRSQETQYF
NA,TRBJ1-5,NA,TRBV5-1,TGCGCCAGCAGCTTAGGGGAGGGCAATCAGCCCCAGCATTTT,CASSLGEGNQPQHF
TRBD1,TRBJ2-1,once,TRBV24-1,TGTGCCACCAGTGCCCGCGGACAGGGTCGGACCTACAATGAGCAGTTCTTC,CATSARGQGRTYNEQFF
TRBD1,TRBJ1-1,NA,TRBV3-1/TRBV3-2,TGTGCTTCAGAGGACAGGGGCACTGAAGCTTTCTTT,CASEDRGTEAFF
NA,TRBJ2-5,few,TRBV2,TGTGCCAGCAGCACCCTACAGAGAGAGACCCAGTACTTC,CASSTLQRETQYF
TRBD1,TRBJ1-6,few,TRBV14,TGTGCCAGCAGCCAAGATCGGATACCGGGACAGAGACAAGATAATTCACCCCTCCACTTT,CASSQDRIPGQRQDNSPLHF
TRBD1,TRBJ1-6,NA,TRBV28,TGTGCCAGCAGTTCGGACAGGGGAGGAGGTTCACCCCTCCACTTT,CASSSDRGGGSPLHF
TRBD2,TRBJ2-2,NA,TRBV4-1,TGCGCCAGCAGCCTAGCGGGAGGGCTTACCGGGGAGCTGTTTTTT,CASSLAGGLTGELFF
TRBD1,TRBJ2-3,NA,TRBV7-2,TGTGCCAGCAGCCCCCGACAGGGCAGCACAGATACGCAGTATTTT,CASSPRQGSTDTQYF
TRBD1,TRBJ2-5,NA,TRBV19,TGTGCCAGTAGCAAAACAGGGGGAGAGACCCAGTACTTC,CASSKTGGETQYF
NA,TRBJ1-2,NA,TRBV7-8,TGTGCCAGCAGCCCCCCTTTAGGGGTAAACTATGGCTACACCTTC,CASSPPLGVNYGYTF
TRBD2,TRBJ2-1,NA,TRBV3-1/TRBV3-2,TGTGCCAGCAGCCAAGATCTAACTAGCGGGGGGGTTGAGCAGTTCTTC,CASSQDLTSGGVEQFF
TRBD2,TRBJ2-1,NA,TRBV5-8,TGTGCCAGCAGCTTGGCCGCGACTAGCGGGAGCCCGGGGTACAATGAGCAGTTCTTC,CASSLAATSGSPGYNEQFF
TRBD1,TRBJ2-3,NA,TRBV2,TGTGCCAGCAGTAGTAGCCGACTGGACAGGGCCCGAGATACGCAGTATTTT,CASSSSRLDRARDTQYF
TRBD1,TRBJ1-5,once,TRBV27,TGTGCCAGCAGAACGGGACAGGGGAATCAGCCCCAGCATTTT,CASRTGQGNQPQHF
TRBD2,TRBJ2-3,NA,TRBV4-2,TGTGCCAGCAGCCAAGTAGCGGGAGTAGGCACAGATACGCAGTATTTT,CASSQVAGVGTDTQYF